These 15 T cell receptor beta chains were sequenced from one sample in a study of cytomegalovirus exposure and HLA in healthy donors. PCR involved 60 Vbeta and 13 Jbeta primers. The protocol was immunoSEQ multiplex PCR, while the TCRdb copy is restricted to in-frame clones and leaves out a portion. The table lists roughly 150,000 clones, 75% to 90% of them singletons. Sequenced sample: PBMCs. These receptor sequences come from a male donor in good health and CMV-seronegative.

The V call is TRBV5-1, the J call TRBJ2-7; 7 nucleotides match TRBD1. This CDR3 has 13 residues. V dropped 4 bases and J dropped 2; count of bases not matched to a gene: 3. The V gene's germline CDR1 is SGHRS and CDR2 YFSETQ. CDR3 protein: CASSVGTAYEQYF. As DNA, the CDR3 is TGCGCCAGCAGCGTCGGGACAGCCTACGAGCAGTACTTC.

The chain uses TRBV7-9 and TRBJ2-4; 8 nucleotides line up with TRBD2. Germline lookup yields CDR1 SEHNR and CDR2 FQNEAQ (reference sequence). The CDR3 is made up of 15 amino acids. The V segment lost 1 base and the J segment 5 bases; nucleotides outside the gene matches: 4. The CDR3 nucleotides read TGTGCCAGCAGCTTAGAACTAGCGGTCGAAAACATTCAGTACTTC. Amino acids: CASSLELAVENIQYF.

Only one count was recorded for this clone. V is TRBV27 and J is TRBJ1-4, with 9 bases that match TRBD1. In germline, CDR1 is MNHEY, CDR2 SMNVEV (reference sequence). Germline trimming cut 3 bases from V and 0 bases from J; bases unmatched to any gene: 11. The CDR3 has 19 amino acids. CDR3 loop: CASSFRPQGAITTNEKLFF. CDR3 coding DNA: TGTGCCAGCAGTTTCCGCCCACAGGGGGCAATCACAACTAATGAAAAACTGTTTTTT.

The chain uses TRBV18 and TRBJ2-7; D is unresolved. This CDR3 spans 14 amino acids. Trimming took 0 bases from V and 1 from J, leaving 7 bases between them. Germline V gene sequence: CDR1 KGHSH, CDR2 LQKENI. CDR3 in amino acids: CASSPPTYSYEQYF. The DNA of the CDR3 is TGTGCCAGCTCACCACCGACATATTCCTACGAGCAGTACTTC. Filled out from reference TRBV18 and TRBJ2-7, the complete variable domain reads NAGVMQNPRHLVRRRGQEARLRCSPMKGHSHVYWYRQLPEEGLKFMVYLQKENIIDESGMPKERFSAEFPKEGPSILRIQQVVRGDSAAYFCASSPPTYSYEQYFGPGTRLTVT.

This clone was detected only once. The CDR3 loop reads CASRQGQGFGNTEAFF. The CDR3 nucleotides read TGTGCCAGCAGACAGGGACAGGGTTTCGGGAACACTGAAGCTTTCTTT. The rearrangement joins TRBV27 to TRBJ1-1; 9 nucleotides line up with TRBD1. The CDR3 contains 16 residues. Germline V CDR1 and CDR2: MNHEY, SMNVEV (reference sequence). With V trimmed by 6 bases and J by 1 base, 9 bases remained unmatched.

For the CDR3, the DNA is TGCAGCGTTCTAGGACACCGGGACAGGGGGCCCAACTCTGGAAACACCATATATTTT. Its translation is CSVLGHRDRGPNSGNTIYF. The rearrangement links TRBV29-1 to TRBJ1-3, with TRBD1 identical over 12 bases. Germline V gene lookup returns CDR1 SQVTM and CDR2 ANQGSEA. V lost 5 bases, J lost 0 bases, and 14 bases stayed unmatched. The CDR3 spans 19 residues. Complete variable domain (other parts from reference TRBV29-1 and TRBJ1-3): SAVISQKPSRDICQRGTSLTIQCQVDSQVTMMFWYRQQPGQSLTLIATANQGSEATYESGFVIDKFPISRPNLTFSTLTVSNMSPEDSSIYLCSVLGHRDRGPNSGNTIYFGEGSWLTVV.

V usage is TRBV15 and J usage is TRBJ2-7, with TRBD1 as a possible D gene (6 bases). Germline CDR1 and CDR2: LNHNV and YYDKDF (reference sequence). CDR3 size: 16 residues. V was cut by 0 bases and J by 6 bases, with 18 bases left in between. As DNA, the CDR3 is TGTGCCACCAGCAGAGATCGACGACCCGGACAGTTCGAGCAGTACTTC. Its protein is CATSRDRRPGQFEQYF.

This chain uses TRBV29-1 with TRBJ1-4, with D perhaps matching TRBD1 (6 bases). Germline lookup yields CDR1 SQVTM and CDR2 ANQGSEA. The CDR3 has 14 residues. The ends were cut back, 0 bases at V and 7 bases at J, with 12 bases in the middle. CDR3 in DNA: TGCAGCGTTGAAGACGAGGGGGGGGGTGAAAAACTGTTTTTT. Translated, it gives CSVEDEGGGEKLFF. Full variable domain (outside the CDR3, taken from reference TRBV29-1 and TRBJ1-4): SAVISQKPSRDICQRGTSLTIQCQVDSQVTMMFWYRQQPGQSLTLIATANQGSEATYESGFVIDKFPISRPNLTFSTLTVSNMSPEDSSIYLCSVEDEGGGEKLFFGSGTQLSVL.

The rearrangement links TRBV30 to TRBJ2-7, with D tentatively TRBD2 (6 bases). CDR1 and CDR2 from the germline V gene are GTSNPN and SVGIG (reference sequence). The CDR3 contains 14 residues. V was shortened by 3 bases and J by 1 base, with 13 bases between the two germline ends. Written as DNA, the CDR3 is TGTGCCTGGAGGCGTCGGGACTGGTCCTACGAGCAGTACTTC. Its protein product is CAWRRRDWSYEQYF.

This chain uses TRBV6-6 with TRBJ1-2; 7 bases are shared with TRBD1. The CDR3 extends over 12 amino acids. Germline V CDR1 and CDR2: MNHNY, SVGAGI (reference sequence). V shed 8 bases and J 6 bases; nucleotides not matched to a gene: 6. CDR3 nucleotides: TGTGCCAGCCGAGGGGGCGTTGATGGCTACACCTTC. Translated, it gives CASRGGVDGYTF.

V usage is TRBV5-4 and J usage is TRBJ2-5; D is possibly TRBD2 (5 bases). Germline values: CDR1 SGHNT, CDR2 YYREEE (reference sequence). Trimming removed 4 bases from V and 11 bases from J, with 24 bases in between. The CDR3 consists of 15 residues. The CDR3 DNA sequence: TGTGCCAGCAGCCACCCTGACGGCCCCCCGTGGGAGCAGTACTTC. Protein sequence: CASSHPDGPPWEQYF.

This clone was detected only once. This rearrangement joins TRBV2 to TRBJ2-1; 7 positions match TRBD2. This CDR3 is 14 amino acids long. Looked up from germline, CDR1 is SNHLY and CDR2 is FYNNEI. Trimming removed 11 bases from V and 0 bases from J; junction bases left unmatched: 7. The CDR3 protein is CAGASGPSYNEQFF. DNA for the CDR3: TGTGCCGGGGCTAGCGGCCCCTCCTACAATGAGCAGTTCTTC.

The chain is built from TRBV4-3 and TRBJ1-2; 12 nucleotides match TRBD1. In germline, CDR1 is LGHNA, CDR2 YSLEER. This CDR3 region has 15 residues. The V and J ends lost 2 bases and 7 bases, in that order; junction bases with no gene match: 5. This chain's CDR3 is CASSQPGTGGGGYTF. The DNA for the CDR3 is TGCGCCAGCAGCCAACCCGGGACAGGGGGCGGTGGCTACACCTTC.

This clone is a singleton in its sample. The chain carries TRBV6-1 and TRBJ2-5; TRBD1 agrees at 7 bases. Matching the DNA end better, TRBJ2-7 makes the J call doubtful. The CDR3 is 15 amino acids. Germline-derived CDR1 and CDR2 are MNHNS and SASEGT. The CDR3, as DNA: TGTGCCAGCAGTGAAGGAGGGGGCTACCCCTACGAGCAGTACTTC. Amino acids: CASSEGGGYPYEQYF.

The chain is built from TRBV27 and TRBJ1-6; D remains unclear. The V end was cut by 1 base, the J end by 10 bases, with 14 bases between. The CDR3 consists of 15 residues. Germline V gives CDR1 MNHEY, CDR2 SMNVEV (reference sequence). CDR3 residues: CASSLLEASRSPLHF. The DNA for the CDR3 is TGTGCCAGCAGTTTATTAGAAGCGTCAAGGTCACCCCTCCACTTT.